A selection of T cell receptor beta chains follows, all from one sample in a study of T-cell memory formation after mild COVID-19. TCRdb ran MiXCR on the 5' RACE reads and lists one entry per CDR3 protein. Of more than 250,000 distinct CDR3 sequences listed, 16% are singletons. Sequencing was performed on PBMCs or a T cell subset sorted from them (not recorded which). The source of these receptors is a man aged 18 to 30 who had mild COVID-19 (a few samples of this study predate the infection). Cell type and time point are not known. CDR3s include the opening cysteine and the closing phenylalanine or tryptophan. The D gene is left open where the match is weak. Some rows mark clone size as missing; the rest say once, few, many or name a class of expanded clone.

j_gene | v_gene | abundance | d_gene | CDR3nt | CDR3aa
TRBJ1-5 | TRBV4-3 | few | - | TGCGCCAGCAGCCAAGATGGCAGTTCCCATCAGCCCCAGCATTTT | CASSQDGSSHQPQHF
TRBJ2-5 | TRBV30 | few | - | TGTGCCTGGAGTGATGAGGGGTCAGGAGAGACCCAGTACTTC | CAWSDEGSGETQYF
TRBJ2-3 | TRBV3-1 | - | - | TGTGCCAGCAGCCCCGAAGGTGGGGATACGCAGTATTTT | CASSPEGGDTQYF
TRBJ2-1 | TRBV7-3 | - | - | TGTGCCAGCAGCTTAACACGGACCTCTCCCTACAATGAGCAGTTCTTC | CASSLTRTSPYNEQFF
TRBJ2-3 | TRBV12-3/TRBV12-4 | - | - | TGTGCCAACAGTTTACGGGGGACGCAGTATTTT | CANSLRGTQYF
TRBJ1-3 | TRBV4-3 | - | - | TGCGCCAGCAGCCAAGGAGGGGACAACACCATATATTTT | CASSQGGDNTIYF
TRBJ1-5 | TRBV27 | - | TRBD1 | TGTGCCAGCAGTGCCCACTGGACAGGGGGCAATCAGCCCCAGCATTTT | CASSAHWTGGNQPQHF
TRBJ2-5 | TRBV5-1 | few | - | TGCGCCAGCAGCTGGACCGTCGCGGGGCAAGAGACCCAGTACTTC | CASSWTVAGQETQYF
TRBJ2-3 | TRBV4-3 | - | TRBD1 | TGCGCCAGCAGCCAAGGGTATAGACAGGGTCGCACAGATACGCAGTATTTT | CASSQGYRQGRTDTQYF
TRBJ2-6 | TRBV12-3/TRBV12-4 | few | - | TGTGCCAGCAGCCCGCAGCTCGGGGCCAACGTCCTGACTTTC | CASSPQLGANVLTF
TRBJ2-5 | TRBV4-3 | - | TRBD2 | TGCGCCAGCAGCCAAGAGAAGACGGGGGGGTTTGAGACCCAGTACTTC | CASSQEKTGGFETQYF
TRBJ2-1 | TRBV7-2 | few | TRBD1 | TGTGCCAGCAGCTCGGACAGGAATTCCTACAATGAGCAGTTCTTC | CASSSDRNSYNEQFF
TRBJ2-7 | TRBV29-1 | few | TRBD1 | TGCAGCGTTGCGACGGGACAGTTAGCCTACGAGCAGTACTTC | CSVATGQLAYEQYF
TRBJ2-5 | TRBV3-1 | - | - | TGTGCCAGCAGCTTCAGGGATATACAAGAGACCCAGTACTTC | CASSFRDIQETQYF
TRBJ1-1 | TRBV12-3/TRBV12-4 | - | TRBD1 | TGTGCCAGCGGGACAGGGGCGTACACTGAAGCTTTCTTT | CASGTGAYTEAFF
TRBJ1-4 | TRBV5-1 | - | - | TGCGCCAGCAGCGGCTCGTCGGGGAGAAATGAAAAACTGTTTTTT | CASSGSSGRNEKLFF
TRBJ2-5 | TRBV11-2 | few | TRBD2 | TGTGCCAGCAGGCGTAGCGGGGGGACACAAGAGACCCAGTACTTC | CASRRSGGTQETQYF
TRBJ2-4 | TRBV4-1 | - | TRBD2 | TGCGCCAGCAGCCAGGGACTAGCGGGGAACATTCAGTACTTC | CASSQGLAGNIQYF
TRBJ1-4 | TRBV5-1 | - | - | TGCGCCAGCAGCCTGGGCAGGGCAACTAATGAAAAACTGTTTTTT | CASSLGRATNEKLFF
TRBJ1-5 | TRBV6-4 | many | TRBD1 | TGTGCCAGCAGTGAGGGACAGAGATGTAATCAGCCCCAGCATTTT | CASSEGQRCNQPQHF
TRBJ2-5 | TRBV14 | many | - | TGTGCCAGCAGCCAGAGACAGTACCAAGAGACCCAGTACTTC | CASSQRQYQETQYF
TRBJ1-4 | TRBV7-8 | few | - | TGTGCCAGCTGCAGGGGCAGGGTAGTTGAAAAACTGTTTTTT | CASCRGRVVEKLFF
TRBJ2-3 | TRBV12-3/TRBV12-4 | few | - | TGTGCCAGCAGTTTACAGATAGATACGCAGTATTTT | CASSLQIDTQYF
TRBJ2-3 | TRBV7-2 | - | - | TGTGCCAGCAGCTTACCCAGCAGAGATACGCAGTATTTT | CASSLPSRDTQYF
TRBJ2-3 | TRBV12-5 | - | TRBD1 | TGTGCTAGTGGTCTGGGACAGGGAAAAGATACGCAGTATTTT | CASGLGQGKDTQYF
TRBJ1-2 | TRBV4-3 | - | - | TGCGCCAGCAGCCAAGAAGTAGGAGAAGTAATTAATGGCTACACCTTC | CASSQEVGEVINGYTF
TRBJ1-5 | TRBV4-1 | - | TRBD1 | TGCGCCAGCAGCCACCCGGGACAGGGCCCCAATCAGCCCCAGCATTTT | CASSHPGQGPNQPQHF
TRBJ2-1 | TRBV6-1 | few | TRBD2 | TGTGCCAGCAGTCCGGGACTAGCGGGGGGGCCCTACAATGAGCAGTTCTTC | CASSPGLAGGPYNEQFF
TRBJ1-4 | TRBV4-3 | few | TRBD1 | TGCGCCAGCAGCCAAGCTCTGGGACAGGGTCTTGAAAAACTGTTTTTT | CASSQALGQGLEKLFF
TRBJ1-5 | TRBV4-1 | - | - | TGCGCCAGCAGCCAAGGTTTTCGCAGGTTCAATCAGCCCCAGCATTTT | CASSQGFRRFNQPQHF
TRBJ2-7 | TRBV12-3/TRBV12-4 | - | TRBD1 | TGTGCCAGCTGTCAGGGGCGACAGGGTGGGTACGAGCAGTACTTC | CASCQGRQGGYEQYF
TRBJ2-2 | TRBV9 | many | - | TGTGCCAGCAGCGTAGATTGGACACCGAACACCGGGGAGCTGTTTTTT | CASSVDWTPNTGELFF
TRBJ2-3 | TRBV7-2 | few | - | TGTGCCAGCAGCCCGGGGGCGGGGGTAGATACGCAGTATTTT | CASSPGAGVDTQYF
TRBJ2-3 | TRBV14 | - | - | TGTGCCAGCAGCCAAGATCGGATGTATTTT | CASSQDRMYF
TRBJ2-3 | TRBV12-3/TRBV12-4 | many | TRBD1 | TGTGCCAGCAGACCGGGGACAGGTCGTGGTCCAGATACGCAGTATTTT | CASRPGTGRGPDTQYF
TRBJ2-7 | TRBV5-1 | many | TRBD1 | TGCGCCAGCAGCATGCAGGGGGCTACAACGGGGATATACGAGCAGTACTTC | CASSMQGATTGIYEQYF
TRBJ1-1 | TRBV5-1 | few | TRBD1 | TGCGCCAGCAGCGACCCCCTGCAGGGGGAGACTGAAGCTTTCTTT | CASSDPLQGETEAFF
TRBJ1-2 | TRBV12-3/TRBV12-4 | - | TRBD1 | TGTGCCAGCGGCCCAGGGGGCTATGGCTACACCTTC | CASGPGGYGYTF
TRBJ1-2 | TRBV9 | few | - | TGTGCCAGCAGCGCCGACGCTGGCGTGGAAAGCTACACCTTC | CASSADAGVESYTF
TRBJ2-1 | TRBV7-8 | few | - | TGTGCCAGCAGCTCGGGACTCCCATTCTACAATGAGCAGTTCTTC | CASSSGLPFYNEQFF
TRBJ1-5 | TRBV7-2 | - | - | TGTGCCAGCAGCTTAGAGGGGGATCAGCCCCAGCATTTT | CASSLEGDQPQHF
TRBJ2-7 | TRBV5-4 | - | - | TGTGCCAGCAGCTTGGAGGGGCTCGAGCAGTACTTC | CASSLEGLEQYF
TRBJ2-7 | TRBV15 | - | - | TGTGCCACCAGCAGAGATCTCGGCAGGGTCTCCTACGAGCAGTACTTC | CATSRDLGRVSYEQYF
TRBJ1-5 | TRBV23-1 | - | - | TGCGCCAGCAGTCAAGGGGGGTCGGGGCCCCAGCATTTT | CASSQGGSGPQHF
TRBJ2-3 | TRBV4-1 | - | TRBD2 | TGCGCCAGCAGCCGGCGCGGGGGGGCCTTGAACACAGATACGCAGTATTTT | CASSRRGGALNTDTQYF
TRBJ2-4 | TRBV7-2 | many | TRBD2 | TGTGCCAGCAGCCCGGGAGGGGGAAACATTCAGTACTTC | CASSPGGGNIQYF
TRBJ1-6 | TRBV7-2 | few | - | TGTGCCAGCACCCGAGGGAGGGAGAATTCACCCCTCCACTTT | CASTRGRENSPLHF
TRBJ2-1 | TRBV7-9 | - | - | TGTGCCAGCAGCTTACCAGGGGTTAATTTGAATGAGCAGTTCTTC | CASSLPGVNLNEQFF
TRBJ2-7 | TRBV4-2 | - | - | TGTGCCAGCAGCTATTCGTCGGGCGAGCAGTACTTC | CASSYSSGEQYF
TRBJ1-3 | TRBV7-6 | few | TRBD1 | TGTGCCAGCAGCGGTTCCGGGACAGGGACGTTCTCTGGAAACACCATATATTTT | CASSGSGTGTFSGNTIYF
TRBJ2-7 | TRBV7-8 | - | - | TGTGCCAGCAGCTTGATTTTCCGTAACGAGCAGTACTTC | CASSLIFRNEQYF
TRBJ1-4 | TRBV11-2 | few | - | TGTGCCAGCAGCTCGTGGACAACTCGGCGGGAAAAACTGTTTTTT | CASSSWTTRREKLFF
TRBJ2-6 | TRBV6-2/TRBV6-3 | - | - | TGTGCCAGCAGCAGGGTCCCTGGGGCCAACGTCCTGACTTTC | CASSRVPGANVLTF
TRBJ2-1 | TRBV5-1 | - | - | TGCGCCAGCAGCTGGGGACAAGGGGAAAGCTCCTACAATGAGCAGTTCTTC | CASSWGQGESSYNEQFF
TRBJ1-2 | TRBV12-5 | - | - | TGTGCTAGTGGGAGAACAGGGCTTAACTATGGCTACACCTTC | CASGRTGLNYGYTF
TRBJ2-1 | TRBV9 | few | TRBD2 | TGTGCCAGCAGCCCCCGGGGAGGGTGGAACAATGAGCAGTTCTTC | CASSPRGGWNNEQFF